This TCR beta chain is from a study of T cells in Graves' hyperthyroidism and ophthalmopathy. General study points: Blood samples included most of the expanded thyroid clonotypes exceeding 0.001.

This clonotype was counted many times. Its antigen remains unidentified. Absence of ophthalmopathy progression within 18 months defined stable Graves' hyperthyroidism. Lactation, pregnancy, other autoimmune disease or uncontrolled infection excluded patients. PBMCs were sourced from about 10 ml fresh peripheral blood. Germline V gene sequence: CDR1 SGHTA, CDR2 FQGNSA. The V gene end was trimmed by 7 bases and the J gene end by 4 bases; junction bases not matched to a gene: 9. The CDR3 is 14 residues long. What was amplified from RNA transcripts were TCR beta CDR3 regions. When the TCR CDR3 underwent first-round RT-PCR, the HTBI primer set was used. TCRdb analysed the multiplex PCR reads with MiXCR anew, one entry per CDR3 protein. Here the sample spans about 680,000 distinct CDR3 sequences, over 35% being singletons.

The source material was blood. This chain connects TRBV7-2 to TRBJ1-2, with TRBD1 identical over 7 bases. This receptor was obtained from a woman between 40 and 55 years old with Graves' hyperthyroidism. In nucleotides, the CDR3 is TGTGCCAGCAACCCCGGAGGACAGGTCTATGGCTACACCTTC. Residues: CASNPGGQVYGYTF.